The subject of this entry is one TCR beta chain. Antigen: not known. CDR3 length equals 16 residues. The trim removed 4 bases at V and 5 bases at J, leaving 13 bases unmatched. CDR1 SGHVS and CDR2 FQNEAQ come from the germline V gene. This entry is derived from a study of post-analysis software for immune sequencing data. The overall study: Both relapsing-remitting and secondary progressive multiple sclerosis featured among the disease courses, as did progressive-relapsing multiple sclerosis.

Libraries were made from TCR beta cDNA, and they carried unique molecular identifiers. TCRdb re-called the PCR reads through MiXCR, storing one row per CDR3 protein. The sample consists of fewer than 900,000 distinct CDR3 sequences, about 45% of them appearing once. Study-wide points: Samples from one preparation batch, clustered by F measure, grouped strongly together. Roughly 5 TRBV segments, TRBV5-6, TRBV5-1 and TRBV20-1 among them, were found more frequent in patients than controls.

Sequencing was done on a sample of blood. The chain recombines TRBV7-8 with TRBJ2-5, with 7 bases lining up with TRBD1. The sequence was obtained from a girl between 10 and 17 years old with multiple sclerosis. The CDR3 nucleotides are TGTGCCAGCAGCTCGACCTTCAGGGGGTTTAGGGAGACCCAGTACTTC. Encoded protein: CASSSTFRGFRETQYF.